These 19 T cell receptor beta chains came from one sample sequenced in a study of early T cells in non-severe SARS-CoV-2 infection. TCRdb itself ran the 5' RACE reads through MiXCR, one entry per CDR3 protein. The data show 80,000 to 100,000 distinct CDR3 sequences, about 15% seen once. The sequencing sample was made of whole blood. These receptors came from an adult who was a healthcare worker with PCR-confirmed SARS-CoV-2 infection or an uninfected control (not recorded which).

This chain connects TRBV7-6 to TRBJ1-1; weak D call: TRBD1 (5 bases). Germline V gene data show CDR1 as SGHVS and CDR2 as FNYEAQ. With 5 bases removed from V and 0 bases from J, the gap between germline ends came to 13 bases. This CDR3 comprises 15 residues. The CDR3 is CASSLRQNMNTEAFF. In nucleotides, the CDR3 is TGTGCCAGCAGCCTTCGACAGAATATGAACACTGAAGCTTTCTTT. Full variable domain (remainder filled in from reference TRBV7-6 and TRBJ1-1): GAGVSQSPRYKVTKRGQDVALRCDPISGHVSLYWYRQALGQGPEFLTYFNYEAQQDKSGLPNDRFSAERPEGSISTLTIQRTEQRDSAMYRCASSLRQNMNTEAFFGQGTRLTVV.

J is TRBJ2-2 and V is TRBV10-2; D gene unclear. This CDR3 has 14 amino acids. From germline, CDR1 is WSHSY and CDR2 SAAADI. V was trimmed by 2 bases and J by 4 bases, leaving 8 bases between them. The CDR3 bases are TGCGCCAGCAGTGAGCCTGAAGGCACCGGGGAGCTGTTTTTT. Amino acid sequence: CASSEPEGTGELFF.

The chain is built from TRBV6-6 and TRBJ2-7, with D perhaps TRBD2 (5 bases). V lost 6 bases and J 3 bases, leaving 9 bases between the germline ends. The CDR3 contains 12 residues. The germline gives CDR1 MNHNY, CDR2 SVGAGI (reference sequence). The CDR3 DNA reads as TGTGCCAGCAGAGGACTGCACTACGAGCAGTACTTC. This translates into CASRGLHYEQYF.

This clonotype was recorded a few times. J is TRBJ1-2 and V is TRBV10-3; D might be TRBD1 (6 bases). Per germline, CDR1 ENHRY and CDR2 SYGVKD. Between the trimmed V and J ends, which lost 7 bases and 1 base, there was a span of 13 bases. The CDR3 has 14 amino acids. This chain's CDR3 is CAIKEGRGNYGYTF. CDR3 nucleotides: TGTGCCATCAAAGAGGGCAGGGGTAACTATGGCTACACCTTC.

This clonotype occurred many times. The V call is TRBV6-5, the J call TRBJ2-1; 7 nucleotides line up with TRBD1. CDR3 length: 13 residues. Per germline, CDR1 MNHEY and CDR2 SVGAGI. The junction had 6 bases not matched to a gene; V was cut back by 2 bases and J by 11 bases. CDR3 region: CASSYRWDRKQFF. CDR3 in DNA: TGTGCCAGCAGTTACAGGTGGGACAGAAAGCAGTTCTTC.

This clonotype was recorded many times. This rearrangement joins TRBV18 to TRBJ2-1; 8 nucleotides agree with TRBD1. V dropped 4 bases and J dropped 9; count of bases not matched to a gene: 14. Germline V lookup: CDR1 KGHSH, CDR2 LQKENI. This CDR3 spans 16 amino acids. The CDR3 nucleotides read TGTGCCAGCTCACGGACCGGGACAGGCCCGGGCGTTGAGCAGTTCTTC. This codes for CASSRTGTGPGVEQFF.

This chain connects TRBV4-2 to TRBJ1-2, with D unclear. Deletions cut 0 bases from V and 8 bases from J, with 4 bases between. CDR1 is LGHNA and CDR2 is YNFKEQ in the germline V gene. This CDR3 has 11 amino acids. The CDR3 nucleotides read TGTGCCAGCAGCCAAGAAAGAGGCTACACCTTC. Residues: CASSQERGYTF.

The chain couples TRBV30 to TRBJ2-3, with unresolved D. V lost 4 bases, J lost 1 base, and 9 bases lay in between. Germline-derived CDR1 and CDR2 are GTSNPN and SVGIG (reference sequence). The CDR3 covers 13 residues. The CDR3 region is CAWNDRGTDTQYF. Here the CDR3 DNA reads TGTGCCTGGAATGATAGGGGCACAGATACGCAGTATTTT.

The sample holds one count of this clonotype. The chain uses TRBV7-2 and TRBJ2-2, with a possible D match to TRBD1 (6 bases). From germline, CDR1 is SGHTA and CDR2 FQGNSA. The CDR3 runs 13 residues. Between the trimmed V and J ends, which lost 4 bases and 5 bases, there was a span of 8 bases. The CDR3 DNA is TGTGCCAGCAGCTCGCAGGGGACCGGGGAGCTGTTTTTT. Amino acid sequence: CASSSQGTGELFF.

This clonotype has just a few counts. The rearrangement uses TRBV29-1 and TRBJ2-7; D might be TRBD1 (6 bases). The V and J ends lost 2 bases and 4 bases respectively, with 18 bases between them. From germline, CDR1 is SQVTM and CDR2 ANQGSEA. The CDR3 contains 15 residues. CDR3 nucleotides: TGCAGCGTTGAATGGCAGGGGAATGAGGAATACGAGCAGTACTTC. Protein product: CSVEWQGNEEYEQYF.

This chain joins TRBV27 and TRBJ2-4; D gene unclear. Germline values: CDR1 MNHEY, CDR2 SMNVEV (reference sequence). V was pared by 8 bases and J by 0 bases, with 8 bases between. CDR3 size: 13 residues. The CDR3 nucleotides read TGTGCCAGCCGTGGCGTAGCCAAAAACATTCAGTACTTC. Encoded protein: CASRGVAKNIQYF.

The chain combines TRBV18 with TRBJ1-2, with D uncertain. Germline lookup yields CDR1 KGHSH and CDR2 LQKENI. Trimming pared 3 bases from V and 0 bases from J, leaving 11 bases between. There are 15 residues in the CDR3. The CDR3 is CASSPQVESNYGYTF. In DNA, the CDR3 is TGTGCCAGCTCACCGCAGGTGGAATCTAACTATGGCTACACCTTC.

This clonotype was recorded a few times. The chain combines TRBV4-2 with TRBJ2-2; D gene ambiguous. V shed 4 bases and J shed 0 bases, with 9 bases lying between them. The germline V gene encodes CDR1 LGHNA and CDR2 YNFKEQ. This CDR3 has 15 residues. CDR3 in DNA: TGTGCCAGCAGCCCGACTGGTTCGAACACCGGGGAGCTGTTTTTT. It translates to CASSPTGSNTGELFF.

V is TRBV7-2 and J is TRBJ2-2; D tentatively reads TRBD1 or TRBD2 (5 bases each). Germline V lookup: CDR1 SGHTA, CDR2 FQGNSA. V lost 6 bases and J lost 3, with 11 bases in between. This CDR3 contains 14 residues. The CDR3 DNA reads as TGTGCCAGCAGTCGGGGCCAATACACCGGGGAGCTGTTTTTT. This codes for CASSRGQYTGELFF.

This clonotype has more than one count but fewer than ten. The chain carries TRBV5-1 and TRBJ1-1; 9 positions agree with TRBD1. This CDR3 is 15 amino acids long. Trimming cost V 2 bases and J 0 bases; bases outside gene matches: 2. Germline CDR1 is SGHRS and CDR2 is YFSETQ. The DNA for the CDR3 is TGCGCCAGCAGCTTCGGGACAGGGCTGAACACTGAAGCTTTCTTT. It specifies CASSFGTGLNTEAFF.

The rearrangement uses TRBV6-2 or TRBV6-3 and TRBJ2-7; 7 bases line up with TRBD1. V dropped 7 bases and J dropped 2; count of bases not matched to a gene: 8. This CDR3 region has 14 residues. CDR1 is MNHEY and CDR2 is SVGEGT in the germline V gene. CDR3 loop: CASNYNDRAYEQYF. In DNA, the CDR3 is TGTGCCAGCAACTACAACGACAGGGCCTACGAGCAGTACTTC.

V and J are TRBV5-4 and TRBJ1-2; TRBD1 matches 10 bases. CDR3 length equals 14 residues. The junction had 5 bases not matched to a gene; V was cut back by 5 bases and J by 4 bases. Germline values: CDR1 SGHNT, CDR2 YYREEE (reference sequence). Here the CDR3 reads CASRWDRGSYGYTF. CDR3 sequence (DNA): TGTGCCAGCAGGTGGGACAGGGGATCCTATGGCTACACCTTC.

Many counts were recorded for this clonotype. The chain employs TRBV6-1 and TRBJ2-4; D is undetermined. This CDR3 has 13 residues. Germline CDR1 MNHNS, CDR2 SASEGT. Trimming removed 2 bases from V and 9 bases from J, with 11 bases in between. DNA for the CDR3: TGTGCCAGCAGTGAATCTGCAGAAGGCATTCAGTACTTC. This gives the protein CASSESAEGIQYF.

This clonotype was recorded at least ten times. The chain is built from TRBV7-8 and TRBJ2-7; D is possibly TRBD2 (5 bases). There are 15 residues in the CDR3. Trimming took 0 bases from V and 3 from J, leaving 12 bases between them. CDR1 is SGHVS and CDR2 is FQNEAQ in the germline V gene. CDR3 sequence (DNA): TGTGCCAGCAGCTTAGCGCCGAGGGTAGACTACGAGCAGTACTTC. Translated, it gives CASSLAPRVDYEQYF.